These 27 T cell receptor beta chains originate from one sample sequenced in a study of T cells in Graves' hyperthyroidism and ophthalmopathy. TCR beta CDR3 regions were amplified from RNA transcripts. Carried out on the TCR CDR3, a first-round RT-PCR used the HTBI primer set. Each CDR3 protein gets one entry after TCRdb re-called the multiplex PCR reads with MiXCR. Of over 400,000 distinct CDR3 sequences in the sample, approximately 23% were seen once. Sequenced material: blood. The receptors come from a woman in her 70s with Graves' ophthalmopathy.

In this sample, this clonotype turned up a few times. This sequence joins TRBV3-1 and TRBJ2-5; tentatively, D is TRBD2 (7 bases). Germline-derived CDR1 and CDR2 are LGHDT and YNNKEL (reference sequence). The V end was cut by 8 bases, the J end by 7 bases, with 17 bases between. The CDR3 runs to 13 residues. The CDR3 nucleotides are TGTGCCAGCCTCATAAGGGGGGGGGCGACCCAGTACTTC. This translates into CASLIRGGATQYF.

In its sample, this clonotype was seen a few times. The CDR3 region has the DNA TGCAGACTAGCGGGAGCCCATGAGCAGTTCTTC. It yields the protein CRLAGAHEQFF. This chain joins TRBV20-1 and TRBJ2-1, with 11 positions matching TRBD2. CDR3 length equals 11 residues. Per the germline V gene, CDR1 is DFQATT and CDR2 is SNEGSKA (reference sequence).

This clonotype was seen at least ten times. CDR3 residues: CASSHVDQPQHF. The CDR3 coding sequence is TGTGCCAGCAGTCATGTAGACCAGCCCCAGCATTTT. The V call is TRBV27, the J call TRBJ1-5; D remains ambiguous. The CDR3 is 12 amino acids. V lost 5 bases and J lost 7, with 9 bases in between. Germline CDR1 and CDR2: MNHEY and SMNVEV (reference sequence).

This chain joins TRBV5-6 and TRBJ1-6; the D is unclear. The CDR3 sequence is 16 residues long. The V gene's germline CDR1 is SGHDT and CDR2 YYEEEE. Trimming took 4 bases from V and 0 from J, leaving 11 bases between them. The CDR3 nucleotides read TGTGCCAGCAGCGCAGAACAGAGCTCCTATAATTCACCCCTCCACTTT. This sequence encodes CASSAEQSSYNSPLHF.

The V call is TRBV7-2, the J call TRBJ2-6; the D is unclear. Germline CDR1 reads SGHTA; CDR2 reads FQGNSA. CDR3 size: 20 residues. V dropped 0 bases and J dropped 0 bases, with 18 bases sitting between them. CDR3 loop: CASSLASWTLPFSGANVLTF. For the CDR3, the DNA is TGTGCCAGCAGCTTAGCGAGTTGGACCCTTCCCTTCTCTGGGGCCAACGTCCTGACTTTC.

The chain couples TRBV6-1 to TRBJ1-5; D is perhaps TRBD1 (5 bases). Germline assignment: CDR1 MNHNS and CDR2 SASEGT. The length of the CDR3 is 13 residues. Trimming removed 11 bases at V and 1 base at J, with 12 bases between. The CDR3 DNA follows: TGTGCCGCCCAGCCAGGGAGCAATCAGCCCCAGCATTTT. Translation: CAAQPGSNQPQHF.

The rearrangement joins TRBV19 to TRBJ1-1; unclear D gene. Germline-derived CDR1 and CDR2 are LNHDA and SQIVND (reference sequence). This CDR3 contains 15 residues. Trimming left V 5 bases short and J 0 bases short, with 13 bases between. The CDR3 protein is CASSVSGGMNTEAFF. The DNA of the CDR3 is TGTGCCAGTAGTGTCTCCGGAGGAATGAACACTGAAGCTTTCTTT.

CDR3 DNA: TGTGCCAGCACCGACTTGCGGGGACTTCGGGCAAACATTCAGTACTTC. Its protein is CASTDLRGLRANIQYF. The V gene is TRBV3-1, the J gene TRBJ2-4; TRBD2 might be the D (6 bases). CDR1 and CDR2 from the germline V gene are LGHDT and YNNKEL (reference sequence). This CDR3 comprises 16 residues. V was pared by 7 bases and J by 6 bases, with 22 bases between.

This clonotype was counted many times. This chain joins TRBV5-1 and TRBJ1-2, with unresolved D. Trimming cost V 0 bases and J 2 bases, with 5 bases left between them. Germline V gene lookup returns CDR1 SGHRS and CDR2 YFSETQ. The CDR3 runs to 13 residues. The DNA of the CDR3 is TGCGCCAGCAGCTTGGAAGACAACTATGGCTACACCTTC. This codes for CASSLEDNYGYTF. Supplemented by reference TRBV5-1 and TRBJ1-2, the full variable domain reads KAGVTQTPRYLIKTRGQQVTLSCSPISGHRSVSWYQQTPGQGLQFLFEYFSETQRNKGNFPGRFSGRQFSNSRSEMNVSTLELGDSALYLCASSLEDNYGYTFGSGTRLTVV.

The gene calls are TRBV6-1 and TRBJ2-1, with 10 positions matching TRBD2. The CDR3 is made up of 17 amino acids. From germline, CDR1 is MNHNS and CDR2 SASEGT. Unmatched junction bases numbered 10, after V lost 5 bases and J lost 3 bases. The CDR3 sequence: CASSSYRTSGFYNEQFF. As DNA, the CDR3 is TGTGCCAGCAGTTCTTATCGGACTAGCGGTTTCTACAATGAGCAGTTCTTC.

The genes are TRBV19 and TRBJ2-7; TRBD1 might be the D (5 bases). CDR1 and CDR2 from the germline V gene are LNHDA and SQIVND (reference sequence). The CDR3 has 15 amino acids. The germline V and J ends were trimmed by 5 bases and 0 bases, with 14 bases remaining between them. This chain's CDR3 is CASSLQAFSSYEQYF. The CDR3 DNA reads TGTGCCAGTAGTCTACAGGCCTTCTCCTCCTACGAGCAGTACTTC.

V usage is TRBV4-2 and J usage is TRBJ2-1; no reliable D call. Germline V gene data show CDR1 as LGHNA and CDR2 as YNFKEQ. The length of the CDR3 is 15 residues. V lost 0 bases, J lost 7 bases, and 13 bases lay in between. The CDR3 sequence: CASSQDLWPFNEQFF. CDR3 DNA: TGTGCCAGCAGCCAAGATCTCTGGCCCTTTAATGAGCAGTTCTTC.

The CDR3: CSASGLAGATGELFF. Written as DNA, the CDR3 is TGCAGTGCTAGCGGACTAGCGGGAGCCACCGGGGAGCTGTTTTTT. The chain employs TRBV20-1 and TRBJ2-2, with TRBD2 matching 13 bases. From germline, CDR1 is DFQATT and CDR2 SNEGSKA (reference sequence). V shed 3 bases, J shed 4 bases, and the junction held 2 bases outside the gene matches. The CDR3 has 15 amino acids.

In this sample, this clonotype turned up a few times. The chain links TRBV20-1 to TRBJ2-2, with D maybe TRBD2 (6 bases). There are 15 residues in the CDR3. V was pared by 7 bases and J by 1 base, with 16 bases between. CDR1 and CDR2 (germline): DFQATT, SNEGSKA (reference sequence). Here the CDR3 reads CSVKRGRENTGELFF. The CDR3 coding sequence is TGCAGTGTAAAAAGAGGGCGGGAGAACACCGGGGAGCTGTTTTTT.

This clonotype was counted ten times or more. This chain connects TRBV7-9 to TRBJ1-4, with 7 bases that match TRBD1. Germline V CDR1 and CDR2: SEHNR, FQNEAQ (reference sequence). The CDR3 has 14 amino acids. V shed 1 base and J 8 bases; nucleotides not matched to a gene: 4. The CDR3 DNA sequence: TGTGCCAGCAGCTTAGGACGGGACAGCGAAAAACTGTTTTTT. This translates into CASSLGRDSEKLFF.

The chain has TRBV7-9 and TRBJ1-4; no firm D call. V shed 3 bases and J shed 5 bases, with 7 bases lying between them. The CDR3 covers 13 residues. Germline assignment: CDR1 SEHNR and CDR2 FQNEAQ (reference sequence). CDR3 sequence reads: CASSFQGNEKLFF. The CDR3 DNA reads TGTGCCAGCAGCTTCCAAGGGAATGAAAAACTGTTTTTT.

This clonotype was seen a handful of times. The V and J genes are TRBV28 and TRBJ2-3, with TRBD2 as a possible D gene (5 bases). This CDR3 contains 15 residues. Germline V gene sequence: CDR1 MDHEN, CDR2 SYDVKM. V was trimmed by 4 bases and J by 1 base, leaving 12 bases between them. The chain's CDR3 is CASSSGGLRTDTQYF. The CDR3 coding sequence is TGTGCCAGCAGTTCAGGCGGGCTCCGCACAGATACGCAGTATTTT.

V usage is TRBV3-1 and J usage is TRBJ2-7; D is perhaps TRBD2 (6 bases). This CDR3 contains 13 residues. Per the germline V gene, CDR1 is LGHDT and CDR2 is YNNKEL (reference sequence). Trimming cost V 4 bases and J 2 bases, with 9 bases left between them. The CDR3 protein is CASSPRLAYEQYF. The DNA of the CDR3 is TGTGCCAGCAGCCCCCGACTAGCCTACGAGCAGTACTTC.

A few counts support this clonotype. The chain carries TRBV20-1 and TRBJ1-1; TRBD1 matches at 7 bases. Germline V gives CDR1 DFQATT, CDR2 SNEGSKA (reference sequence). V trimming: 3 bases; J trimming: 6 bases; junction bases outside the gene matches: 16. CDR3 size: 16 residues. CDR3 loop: CSASTRQGTSGAEAFF. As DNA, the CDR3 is TGCAGTGCTAGTACGCGACAGGGAACTTCAGGGGCTGAAGCTTTCTTT.

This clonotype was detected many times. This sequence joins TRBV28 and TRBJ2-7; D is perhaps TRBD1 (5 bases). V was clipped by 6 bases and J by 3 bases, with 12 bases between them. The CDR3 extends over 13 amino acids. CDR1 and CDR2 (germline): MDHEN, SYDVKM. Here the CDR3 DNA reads TGTGCCAGCAGCCCCACAGGTATCTACGAGCAGTACTTC. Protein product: CASSPTGIYEQYF.

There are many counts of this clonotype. The CDR3, as DNA: TGTGCCAGCAGCCAAGGGACTCTCAATCAGCCCCAGCATTTT. It codes for CASSQGTLNQPQHF. The J gene is TRBJ1-5, the V gene TRBV3-1; D is unclear. The CDR3 spans 14 residues. CDR1 and CDR2 from the germline V gene are LGHDT and YNNKEL (reference sequence). Trimming stripped 1 base from V and 3 bases from J, with 7 bases between. The variable domain in full, completed from reference TRBV3-1 and TRBJ1-5, reads DTAVSQTPKYLVTQMGNDKSIKCEQNLGHDTMYWYKQDSKKFLKIMFSYNNKELIINETVPNRFSPKSPDKAHLNLHINSLELGDSAVYFCASSQGTLNQPQHFGDGTRLSIL.

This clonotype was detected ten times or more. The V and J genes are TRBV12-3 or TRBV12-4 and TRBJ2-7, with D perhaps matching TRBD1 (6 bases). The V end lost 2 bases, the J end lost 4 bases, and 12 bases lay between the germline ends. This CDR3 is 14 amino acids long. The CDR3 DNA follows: TGTGCCAGCAGTTTATCACAGGGACCATACGAGCAGTACTTC. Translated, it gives CASSLSQGPYEQYF.

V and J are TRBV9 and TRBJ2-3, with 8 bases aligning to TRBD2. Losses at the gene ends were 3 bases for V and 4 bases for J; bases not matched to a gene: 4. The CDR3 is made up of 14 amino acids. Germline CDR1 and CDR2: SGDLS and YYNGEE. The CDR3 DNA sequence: TGTGCCAGCAGCGGCCGGGGGGGTCCAGATACGCAGTATTTT. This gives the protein CASSGRGGPDTQYF.

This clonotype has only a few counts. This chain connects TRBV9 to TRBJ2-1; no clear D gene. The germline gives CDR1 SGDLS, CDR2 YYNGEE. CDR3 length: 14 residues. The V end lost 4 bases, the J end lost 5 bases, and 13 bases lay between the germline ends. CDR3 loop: CASSSPIWDNEQFF. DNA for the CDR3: TGTGCCAGCAGCTCGCCTATATGGGACAATGAGCAGTTCTTC.

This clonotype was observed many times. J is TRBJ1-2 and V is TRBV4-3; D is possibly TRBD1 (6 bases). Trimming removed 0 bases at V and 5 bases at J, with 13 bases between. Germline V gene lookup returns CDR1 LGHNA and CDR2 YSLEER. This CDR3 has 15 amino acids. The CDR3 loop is CASSQELQGRYGYTF. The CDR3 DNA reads TGCGCCAGCAGCCAAGAACTACAGGGAAGATATGGCTACACCTTC.

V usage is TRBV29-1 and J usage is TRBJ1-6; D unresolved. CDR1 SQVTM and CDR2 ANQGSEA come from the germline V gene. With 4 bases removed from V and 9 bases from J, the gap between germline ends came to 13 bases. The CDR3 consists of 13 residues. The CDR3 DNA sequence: TGCAGCGTTGTTTGGCAGGAGGGTTCACCCCTCCACTTT. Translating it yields CSVVWQEGSPLHF.

For the CDR3, the DNA is TGTGCCAGTAGTTCGACTATTACCGGGGAGCTGTTTTTT. Amino acid sequence: CASSSTITGELFF. The rearrangement joins TRBV19 to TRBJ2-2, with a tentative D call TRBD2 (5 bases). This CDR3 is 13 amino acids long. The ends were cut back, 5 bases at V and 5 bases at J, with 9 bases in the middle. Looked up from germline, CDR1 is LNHDA and CDR2 is SQIVND (reference sequence).